These 30 T cell receptor beta chains were sequenced from one sample in a study of blood T cell repertoires in COVID-19. TCRdb keeps only in-frame clones here, not all; method: immunoSEQ multiplex PCR. Counted here are some 120,000 clones, approximately 85% occurring once; the ten biggest clones make up approximately 3.5%. Input material: peripheral blood. The receptors here all came from an elderly woman with COVID-19, enrolled during active disease.

This chain uses TRBV28 with TRBJ2-3; 7 bases match TRBD2. With 5 bases clipped from V and 4 bases from J, the junction kept 9 bases outside the gene matches. Germline V gene sequence: CDR1 MDHEN, CDR2 SYDVKM. CDR3 length: 15 residues. CDR3 nucleotide sequence: TGTGCCAGCAGTCCCCCTTCGGGAGGTGCAGATACGCAGTATTTT. Encoded protein: CASSPPSGGADTQYF.

This chain links TRBV10-3 with TRBJ1-3, with TRBD1 matching over 7 bases. After removal of 5 bases from V and 0 bases from J, the junction contained 7 bases not matched to a gene. CDR3 length: 16 amino acids. Germline values: CDR1 ENHRY, CDR2 SYGVKD. The CDR3 spells CAISSPGQSSGNTIYF. The CDR3 DNA follows: TGTGCCATCAGTTCACCGGGACAGAGCTCTGGAAACACCATATATTTT.

A single count supports this clone. V and J are TRBV3-1 (or the pseudogene TRBV3-2) and TRBJ2-7, with 12 bases fitting TRBD2. There are 18 residues in the CDR3. Losses at the gene ends were 0 bases for V and 3 bases for J; bases not matched to a gene: 9. CDR1 LGHDT and CDR2 YNNKEL come from the germline V gene (reference sequence). The DNA of the CDR3 is TGTGCCAGCAGCCAAGATAGAACTAGCGGGAGGACCCTCTACGAGCAGTACTTC. Translation gives CASSQDRTSGRTLYEQYF.

The chain is built from TRBV7-9 and TRBJ2-5, with D possibly TRBD1 on 7 matching bases. The CDR3 is 13 residues long. V lost 6 bases and J lost 4, with 12 bases in between. Germline CDR1 is SEHNR and CDR2 is FQNEAQ (reference sequence). The CDR3 nucleotides read TGTGCCAGCAGGGCAGGGGGAGGAGAGACCCAGTACTTC. Its protein product is CASRAGGGETQYF. Drawing the rest from reference TRBV7-9 and TRBJ2-5, the complete variable domain is DTGVSQNPRHKITKRGQNVTFRCDPISEHNRLYWYRQTLGQGPEFLTYFQNEAQLEKSRLLSDRFSAERPKGSFSTLEIQRTEQGDSAMYLCASRAGGGETQYFGPGTRLLVL.

J is TRBJ1-2 and V is TRBV6-5, with 8 bases matching TRBD1. The CDR3 covers 13 residues. Germline-derived CDR1 and CDR2 are MNHEY and SVGAGI. Trimming at V came to 10 bases and at J to 8 bases, leaving 12 bases not matched to a gene. The CDR3 DNA follows: TGTGCCACCCTTCCGCGGACAGGGATCGGCTACACCTTC. Residues: CATLPRTGIGYTF.

The chain carries TRBV5-1 and TRBJ2-2, with D possibly being TRBD2 (6 bases). The ends were cut back, 3 bases at V and 7 bases at J, with 19 bases in the middle. Germline lookup yields CDR1 SGHRS and CDR2 YFSETQ. The CDR3 loop spans 16 amino acids. The CDR3 region has the DNA TGCGCCAGCAGCTACCCGTCTAGGCCCGGGGGCGGGGAGCTGTTTTTT. It codes for CASSYPSRPGGGELFF. Full variable domain (missing parts from reference TRBV5-1 and TRBJ2-2): KAGVTQTPRYLIKTRGQQVTLSCSPISGHRSVSWYQQTPGQGLQFLFEYFSETQRNKGNFPGRFSGRQFSNSRSEMNVSTLELGDSALYLCASSYPSRPGGGELFFGEGSRLTVL.

The chain couples TRBV5-1 to TRBJ2-1; TRBD2 matches 14 bases. The J segment lost 9 bases and the V segment lost 4 bases, leaving 9 bases of the junction unmatched. This CDR3 comprises 16 residues. Germline V gene data show CDR1 as SGHRS and CDR2 as YFSETQ. The CDR3 DNA follows: TGCGCCAGCAGCCCCGGACTAGCGGGAGGACCGGGTGAGCAGTTCTTC. Translating it yields CASSPGLAGGPGEQFF.

The chain recombines TRBV19 with TRBJ2-1, with TRBD2 matching over 8 bases. This CDR3 contains 17 residues. Germline lookup yields CDR1 LNHDA and CDR2 SQIVND (reference sequence). V lost 4 bases, J lost 2 bases, and 10 bases stayed unmatched. CDR3 DNA: TGTGCCAGTAGTACGCCTACAGCGGGAGCGGCCTACAATGAGCAGTTCTTC. This translates into CASSTPTAGAAYNEQFF. Based on the CDR3 plus reference TRBV19 and TRBJ2-1, the full variable domain is DGGITQSPKYLFRKEGQNVTLSCEQNLNHDAMYWYRQDPGQGLRLIYYSQIVNDFQKGDIAEGYSVSREKKESFPLTVTSAQKNPTAFYLCASSTPTAGAAYNEQFFGPGTRLTVL.

CDR3 residues: CASSLVEGLVQFF. The CDR3, as DNA: TGTGCCAGCAGCTTGGTGGAGGGACTAGTACAGTTCTTC. The V and J genes are TRBV5-6 and TRBJ2-1; 8 bases match TRBD2. The J segment lost 13 bases and the V segment lost 0 bases, leaving 6 bases of the junction unmatched. The V gene's germline CDR1 is SGHDT and CDR2 YYEEEE. The CDR3 has 13 amino acids.

The chain joins TRBV18 to TRBJ1-4; possible D gene TRBD1, 5 bases. The CDR3 runs 18 residues. Looked up from germline, CDR1 is KGHSH and CDR2 is LQKENI. V was pared by 1 base and J by 5 bases, with 20 bases between. The DNA of the CDR3 is TGTGCCAGCTCACCACTCGCAGGGTTTGGCGACCTGAATGAAAAACTGTTTTTT. This sequence encodes CASSPLAGFGDLNEKLFF.

V usage is TRBV19 and J usage is TRBJ2-1; possible D gene TRBD2, 6 bases. This CDR3 is 17 amino acids long. Germline CDR1 reads LNHDA; CDR2 reads SQIVND (reference sequence). V lost 3 bases to trimming and J lost 0 bases, with 15 bases between them. The CDR3 spells CASSISMGRRSYNEQFF. In nucleotides, the CDR3 is TGTGCCAGTAGTATTTCTATGGGGAGGCGCTCCTACAATGAGCAGTTCTTC.

J is TRBJ2-1 and V is TRBV7-2, with 8 positions matching TRBD2. This CDR3 comprises 14 residues. J lost 7 bases, V lost 5 bases, and 7 bases had no gene match. Germline V gives CDR1 SGHTA, CDR2 FQGNSA. The CDR3 loop is CASSGRTSYNEQFF. CDR3 nucleotide sequence: TGTGCCAGCAGCGGACGGACTAGCTATAATGAGCAGTTCTTC.

This clone was recorded a few times. The V gene is TRBV6-5, the J gene TRBJ2-7; D is unclear. Germline CDR1 is MNHEY and CDR2 is SVGAGI. Trimming cost V 5 bases and J 3 bases, with 14 bases left between them. This CDR3 region has 14 residues. CDR3: CASSRTHLIYEQYF. For the CDR3, the DNA is TGTGCCAGCAGTCGAACACACCTGATCTACGAGCAGTACTTC.

In its sample, this clone was seen once. The V gene is TRBV3-1 (or the pseudogene TRBV3-2), the J gene TRBJ1-4; unclear D gene. V shed 3 bases and J shed 8 bases, with 16 bases lying between them. The germline CDR1 and CDR2 sequences are LGHDT and YNNKEL (reference sequence). CDR3 length equals 15 residues. The CDR3 spells CASSQIGLRMEKLFF. The CDR3 bases are TGTGCCAGCAGCCAGATCGGCCTCAGGATGGAAAAACTGTTTTTT.

The chain joins TRBV28 to TRBJ1-6; tentatively, D is TRBD1 (6 bases). This CDR3 is built from 18 residues. V lost 10 bases, J lost 9 bases, and 31 bases lay in between. Germline V lookup: CDR1 MDHEN, CDR2 SYDVKM. The CDR3 DNA reads TGTGCCACCCCATTTAGGTGGGACACCCGAAGTGTCCGTTCACCCCTCCACTTT. Translated, it gives CATPFRWDTRSVRSPLHF.

V and J are TRBV7-2 and TRBJ1-2, with TRBD1 matching 8 bases. V lost 2 bases, J lost 7 bases, and 9 bases stayed unmatched. Looked up from germline, CDR1 is SGHTA and CDR2 is FQGNSA. The CDR3 is 15 amino acids. The CDR3 nucleotides are TGTGCCAGCAGCTTATTGCGACAGGGGAAGGGTGGCTACACCTTC. This encodes CASSLLRQGKGGYTF.

The rearrangement uses TRBV6-6 and TRBJ2-5, with TRBD2 matching over 7 bases. Germline loops: CDR1 MNHNY, CDR2 SVGAGI (reference sequence). The CDR3 runs 13 residues. Trimming cost V 5 bases and J 5 bases; bases outside gene matches: 5. As DNA, the CDR3 is TGTGCCAGCAGTCGGACTAGTCTTGAGACCCAGTACTTC. Residues: CASSRTSLETQYF.

In DNA, the CDR3 is TGTGCCTCGGGAGGGGGCCCCTCCACCTACGAGCAGTACTTC. As protein: CASGGGPSTYEQYF. The chain joins TRBV10-3 to TRBJ2-7; D perhaps matches TRBD2 (8 bases). The CDR3 runs to 14 residues. From germline, CDR1 is ENHRY and CDR2 SYGVKD. Deletions cut 11 bases from V and 2 bases from J, with 19 bases between.

This sequence joins TRBV14 and TRBJ1-1, with a possible D match to TRBD1 (6 bases). The CDR3 is made up of 14 amino acids. Germline-derived CDR1 and CDR2 are SGHDN and FVKESK. V was trimmed by 6 bases and J by 1 base, leaving 12 bases between them. The CDR3 here is CASSLPGQNTEAFF. The CDR3 DNA reads TGTGCCAGCAGTTTGCCGGGACAGAACACTGAAGCTTTCTTT.

The chain recombines TRBV6-6 with TRBJ2-5; TRBD1 is a possible D gene (5 bases). The CDR3 extends over 15 amino acids. Between the trimmed V and J ends, which lost 0 bases and 5 bases, there was a span of 13 bases. Germline V gene data show CDR1 as MNHNY and CDR2 as SVGAGI (reference sequence). The CDR3 region has the DNA TGTGCCAGCAGTTACTCGATTACAGGCGTGGAGACCCAGTACTTC. Protein: CASSYSITGVETQYF.

J is TRBJ2-6 and V is TRBV5-4; 10 positions match TRBD1. Germline V CDR1 and CDR2: SGHNT, YYREEE (reference sequence). The trim removed 4 bases at V and 0 bases at J, leaving 4 bases unmatched. The CDR3 is made up of 17 amino acids. CDR3 DNA sequence: TGTGCCAGCAGCATAGGGACAGGGGCCTCTGGGGCCAACGTCCTGACTTTC. It translates to CASSIGTGASGANVLTF. The full variable domain, in which reference TRBV5-4 and TRBJ2-6 provide the parts outside the CDR3, is ETGVTQSPTHLIKTRGQQVTLRCSSQSGHNTVSWYQQALGQGPQFIFQYYREEENGRGNFPPRFSGLQFPNYSSELNVNALELDDSALYLCASSIGTGASGANVLTFGAGSRLTVL.

The V and J genes are TRBV6-1 and TRBJ1-5, with a weak D call TRBD1 (6 bases). Germline V CDR1 and CDR2: MNHNS, SASEGT. Trimming removed 1 base at V and 4 bases at J, with 8 bases between. There are 14 residues in the CDR3. CDR3 protein: CASSEGTENQPQHF. CDR3 coding DNA: TGTGCCAGCAGTGAAGGGACAGAAAATCAGCCCCAGCATTTT.

J is TRBJ1-1 and V is TRBV19; tentative D call: TRBD1 (5 bases). CDR1 and CDR2 (germline): LNHDA, SQIVND (reference sequence). The ends were cut back, 5 bases at V and 8 bases at J, with 12 bases in the middle. CDR3 length equals 12 residues. Here the CDR3 reads CASSLNRGEAFF. CDR3 DNA: TGTGCCAGTAGTCTTAACCGGGGGGAAGCTTTCTTT. The whole variable domain, remainder taken from reference TRBV19 and TRBJ1-1, is DGGITQSPKYLFRKEGQNVTLSCEQNLNHDAMYWYRQDPGQGLRLIYYSQIVNDFQKGDIAEGYSVSREKKESFPLTVTSAQKNPTAFYLCASSLNRGEAFFGQGTRLTVV.

The gene calls are TRBV19 and TRBJ1-6; D call uncertain. The CDR3 loop spans 16 amino acids. Trimming took off 8 bases at V and 7 bases at J, with 21 bases between the two ends. Germline CDR1 is LNHDA and CDR2 is SQIVND (reference sequence). Here the CDR3 reads CASLPSDRVVNSPLHF. CDR3 in DNA: TGTGCCAGTCTGCCAAGCGACCGGGTTGTGAATTCACCCCTCCACTTT. Looking up the rest from reference TRBV19 and TRBJ1-6 gives the full variable domain: DGGITQSPKYLFRKEGQNVTLSCEQNLNHDAMYWYRQDPGQGLRLIYYSQIVNDFQKGDIAEGYSVSREKKESFPLTVTSAQKNPTAFYLCASLPSDRVVNSPLHFGNGTRLTVT.

The chain combines TRBV7-2 with TRBJ2-7; 7 bases fit TRBD2. The CDR3 runs to 13 residues. Germline CDR1 and CDR2: SGHTA and FQGNSA. After removal of 5 bases from V and 5 bases from J, the junction contained 6 bases not matched to a gene. DNA of the CDR3: TGTGCCAGCAGCGTGACTAGCTTCGACGAGCAGTACTTC. Encoded protein: CASSVTSFDEQYF.

The chain employs TRBV4-1 and TRBJ2-2, with TRBD2 matching over 7 bases. V trimming: 1 base; J trimming: 6 bases; junction bases outside the gene matches: 5. The CDR3 spans 15 residues. Per germline, CDR1 MGHRA and CDR2 YSYEKL. The CDR3 DNA reads TGCGCCAGCAGCCAAGGGGACTACGGGGCCGGGGAGCTGTTTTTT. It specifies CASSQGDYGAGELFF.

This clone was observed once. This chain connects TRBV23-1 to TRBJ2-7; no definite D call. TRBV23-1 is identified as an open reading frame with a role that is uncertain. CDR3 size: 10 residues. Trimming pared 4 bases from V and 4 bases from J, leaving 2 bases between. Here the CDR3 DNA reads TGCGCCAGCAGTCCATACGAGCAGTACTTC. As protein: CASSPYEQYF.

This chain links TRBV7-6 with TRBJ1-4; D gene uncertain. Germline V gene data show CDR1 as SGHVS and CDR2 as FNYEAQ. Trimming removed 6 bases at V and 5 bases at J, with 19 bases between. The CDR3 is made up of 16 amino acids. Written as DNA, the CDR3 is TGTGCCAGCAGGAAGGCGGCATTCTCCGCGAATGAAAAACTGTTTTTT. Protein sequence: CASRKAAFSANEKLFF.

This sequence joins TRBV18 and TRBJ2-1, with 10 bases that match TRBD2. The V gene end was trimmed by 1 base and the J gene end by 3 bases; junction bases not matched to a gene: 3. The V gene's germline CDR1 is KGHSH and CDR2 LQKENI. The CDR3 contains 16 residues. The CDR3 DNA is TGTGCCAGCTCACCACTTCTAGCGGGGGTCTACAATGAGCAGTTCTTC. Translated, it gives CASSPLLAGVYNEQFF.

The chain has TRBV21-1 and TRBJ2-1; the D call of TRBD1 is as the table states it, not checked on the DNA. TRBV21-1 corresponds to a pseudogene. CDR3 size: 13 residues. The CDR3 region has the DNA TGTGCCAGCAGCAGGGGCCCAGGGAATGAGCAGTTCTTC. As protein: CASSRGPGNEQFF.